Presented here are 8 T cell receptor beta chains from one specimen sequenced in a study of blood T cell repertoires in COVID-19. Profiled with immunoSEQ multiplex PCR; TCRdb holds only in-frame clones, not every one. The table shows roughly 230,000 clones, with roughly 89% occurring only once. The sample consisted of peripheral blood. Receptors originate from a woman aged 40 to 50 who had recovered from COVID-19.

The chain couples TRBV30 to TRBJ2-6; TRBD2 matches at 7 bases. Germline CDR1 and CDR2: GTSNPN and SVGIG (reference sequence). Trimming removed 0 bases from V and 1 base from J; junction bases left unmatched: 12. The CDR3 runs to 19 residues. The CDR3 DNA sequence: TGTGCCTGGAGTGTGTTTTGGACCCTGGGGGGGTCTGGGGCCAACGTCCTGACTTTC. It encodes CAWSVFWTLGGSGANVLTF.

V gene TRBV27 combines with J gene TRBJ1-1; TRBD1 aligns across 10 bases. Germline loops: CDR1 MNHEY, CDR2 SMNVEV (reference sequence). This CDR3 is 13 amino acids long. V lost 8 bases and J lost 6; bases outside the gene matches: 6. The CDR3 region is CASQWTGGSEAFF. Here the CDR3 DNA reads TGTGCCAGCCAGTGGACAGGGGGTTCTGAAGCTTTCTTT.

V and J are TRBV2 and TRBJ1-2; weak D call: TRBD1 (5 bases). The ends were cut back, 2 bases at V and 7 bases at J, with 14 bases in the middle. This CDR3 has 14 residues. Per germline, CDR1 SNHLY and CDR2 FYNNEI. The CDR3 sequence: CASSETGQVSGYTF. The CDR3 coding sequence is TGTGCCAGCAGTGAAACAGGTCAGGTCTCTGGCTACACCTTC.

The DNA for the CDR3 is TGTGCCTGGAGCGTCGGGGTTGGAGAGACCCAGTACTTC. Translated, it gives CAWSVGVGETQYF. The chain has TRBV30 and TRBJ2-5; a weak D match, TRBD2 (5 bases). With 3 bases removed from V and 4 bases from J, the gap between germline ends came to 12 bases. The CDR3 length is 13 residues. Germline CDR1 GTSNPN, CDR2 SVGIG (reference sequence). The full variable domain, completed using reference TRBV30 and TRBJ2-5, is SQTIHQWPATLVQPVGSPLSLECTVEGTSNPNLYWYRQAAGRGLQLLFYSVGIGQISSEVPQNLSASRPQDRQFILSSKKLLLSDSGFYLCAWSVGVGETQYFGPGTRLLVL.

The chain uses TRBV28 and TRBJ2-7, with a weak D call TRBD1 (5 bases). The CDR3 loop spans 13 amino acids. Germline loops: CDR1 MDHEN, CDR2 SYDVKM. V gave up 7 bases and J gave up 3 bases, with 13 bases separating them. The CDR3 DNA sequence: TGTGCCAGCATGCAGGGAAGGTTCTACGAGCAGTACTTC. It is translated as CASMQGRFYEQYF.

The J gene is TRBJ1-2, the V gene TRBV19, with D hard to call. The germline V and J ends were trimmed by 0 bases and 4 bases, with 12 bases remaining between them. Per the germline V gene, CDR1 is LNHDA and CDR2 is SQIVND (reference sequence). This CDR3 is built from 15 residues. As DNA, the CDR3 is TGTGCCAGTAGTATAGATCATCTGGCACGCTATGGCTACACCTTC. It is translated as CASSIDHLARYGYTF.

The gene calls are TRBV11-2 and TRBJ1-2; 7 positions match TRBD1. Germline V gives CDR1 SGHAT, CDR2 FQNNGV. The CDR3 contains 16 residues. V lost 5 bases, J lost 5 bases, and 14 bases stayed unmatched. The CDR3 here is CASSQIKGQLGYGYTF. The CDR3, as DNA: TGTGCCAGCAGCCAAATTAAGGGACAGCTGGGGTATGGCTACACCTTC.

The rearrangement uses TRBV10-3 and TRBJ2-7, with D unresolved. V lost 3 bases and J lost 5, with 5 bases in between. CDR3 length: 11 amino acids. Germline-derived CDR1 and CDR2 are ENHRY and SYGVKD. The CDR3 loop is CAISDGNEQYV. The CDR3 nucleotides are TGTGCCATCAGTGATGGCAACGAGCAGTACGTC.